These T cell receptor beta chains were read from a single sample in a study of beta chain features in type 1 diabetes. The repertoire was sequenced with immunoSEQ multiplex PCR; TCRdb's copy has only in-frame clones and lacks some. The table records hundreds of thousands of clones, 10% to 15% of them present only once. The material sequenced was naive CD4+ T cells from blood. The receptors originated from a man younger than 30 in good health. Each CDR3 is given with its conserved first and last residue. D genes are given only for firm matches. Part of the rows lack a size; the others show once, few, many or a class for expanded clones.

D	size	V	J	DNA	CDR3
-	-	TRBV7-2	TRBJ2-7	TGTGCCAGCAGATCTCCTGGGAGAGAGCAGTACTTC	CASRSPGREQYF
TRBD1	-	TRBV19	TRBJ2-7	TGTGCCAGTAGTTCTGGACCGGGACAGGCCTCCTACGAGCAGTACTTC	CASSSGPGQASYEQYF
-	-	TRBV7-9	TRBJ1-2	TGTGCCAGCAGCTTAGCGTCCGACACCTTC	CASSLASDTF
-	-	TRBV7-9	TRBJ1-2	TGTGCCAGCAGCTTAGTAGGGAGGCGTTATGGCTACACCTTC	CASSLVGRRYGYTF
TRBD2	-	TRBV7-8	TRBJ2-1	TGTGCCAGCAGCTCGATGACTAGCGGGAGACTCAATGAGCAGTTCTTC	CASSSMTSGRLNEQFF
-	-	TRBV7-2	TRBJ1-2	TGTGCCAGCAGCCCATACAACAGGGCAAGGGATGGCTACACCTTC	CASSPYNRARDGYTF
-	few	TRBV2	TRBJ2-1	TGTGCCAGCAGGAGGACAGAGACCGCCGGTTACTACAATGAGCAGTTCTTC	CASRRTETAGYYNEQFF
TRBD1	-	TRBV7-8	TRBJ1-5	TGTGCCAGCAGCTTCGGACAGGGGGGCAATCAGCCCCAGCATTTT	CASSFGQGGNQPQHF
-	few	TRBV1	TRBJ2-7	TGCACCAGCAGCCGGGGACTAGCGGGAGGCAGGGAGTACGAGCAGTACTTC	CTSSRGLAGGREYEQYF
-	-	TRBV11-1	TRBJ2-3	TGTGCCAGCAGCTCCCCCGGGACAACGTTTACAGATACGCAGTATTTT	CASSSPGTTFTDTQYF
-	-	TRBV5-4	TRBJ2-2	TGTGCCAGCAGCCAAGACCTAGTTTCCGGGGAGCTGTTTTTT	CASSQDLVSGELFF
TRBD2	-	TRBV5-1	TRBJ2-7	TGCGCCAGCAGCTTATCGACTAGCGGGGGGACTCCCTACGAGCAGTACTTC	CASSLSTSGGTPYEQYF
-	-	TRBV9	TRBJ2-2	TGTGCCAGCAGCACCGACTACAGGGCGGGGGAGCTGTTTTTT	CASSTDYRAGELFF
TRBD1	-	TRBV15	TRBJ2-1	TGTGCCACCAGCACCGGGGACAGGGCCTACAATGAGCAGTTCTTC	CATSTGDRAYNEQFF
-	-	TRBV5-1	TRBJ2-3	TGCGCCAGCAGCTTGGGAGGCACAGATACGCAGTATTTT	CASSLGGTDTQYF
TRBD1	-	TRBV18	TRBJ1-1	TGTGCCAGCTCAGGGACAGCGAACACTGAAGCTTTCTTT	CASSGTANTEAFF
TRBD1	-	TRBV6-6	TRBJ2-7	TGTGCCAGCAGTACGAACGGGGACAGATCCTACGAGCAGTACTTC	CASSTNGDRSYEQYF
-	-	TRBV7-3	TRBJ2-7	TGTGCCAGCAGCTTATACAACTCCTACGAGCAGTACTTC	CASSLYNSYEQYF
-	-	TRBV7-9	TRBJ1-5	TGTGCCAGCAGCTTATCCAATAGCAATCAGCCCCAGCATTTT	CASSLSNSNQPQHF
-	-	TRBV5-4	TRBJ2-1	TGTGCCAGCAGCCAGCGACAGTTCAGCTCCTACAATGAGCAGTTCTTC	CASSQRQFSSYNEQFF
-	few	TRBV7-6	TRBJ2-1	TGTGCCAGCAGCCCCTTGGCCCGCAATGAGCAGTTCTTC	CASSPLARNEQFF
TRBD1	-	TRBV7-2	TRBJ2-5	TGTGCCAGCAGCTTACCGCCCAGGGGGCCCTACTTC	CASSLPPRGPYF
TRBD1	few	TRBV25-1	TRBJ1-6	TGTGCCAGCAGCCTCCCCGGGACAGCTCATTCACCCCTCCACTTT	CASSLPGTAHSPLHF
-	-	TRBV18	TRBJ1-2	TGTGCCAGCTCACCTCCAGGGAACTATGGCTACACCTTC	CASSPPGNYGYTF
TRBD1	-	TRBV28	TRBJ1-1	TGTGCCAGCAGTTTACGGACAGGGGGGATCACTGAAGCTTTCTTT	CASSLRTGGITEAFF
TRBD1	-	TRBV6-6	TRBJ2-5	TGTGCCAGCAGTTACGAGAGGGACAGGGGGCGAGAGACCCAGTACTTC	CASSYERDRGRETQYF
-	-	TRBV7-8	TRBJ1-2	TGTGCCAGCAGCTTAGTACCAGGGGTCGACTATGGCTACACCTTC	CASSLVPGVDYGYTF
-	-	TRBV30	TRBJ2-5	TGTGCCTGGAGTGTACGTTGGGGCTACCAAGAGACCCAGTACTTC	CAWSVRWGYQETQYF
-	few	TRBV7-3	TRBJ2-3	TGTGCCAGCAGCTTAGCAGGGTCTAGCACAGATACGCAGTATTTT	CASSLAGSSTDTQYF
TRBD2	-	TRBV27	TRBJ2-2	TGTGCCAGCAGTTTCTGGGCTAGCGGGAGGCTTGGGGAGCTGTTTTTT	CASSFWASGRLGELFF
-	few	TRBV7-9	TRBJ1-5	TGTGCCAGCACCTTGGGGCAAAACCAGCCCCAGCATTTT	CASTLGQNQPQHF
-	-	TRBV5-1	TRBJ2-7	TGCGCCAGCAGCTTGGGTCAGAACGAGCAGTACTTC	CASSLGQNEQYF
-	-	TRBV5-6	TRBJ2-5	TGTGCCAGCACTGAGGGGAGGCAAGAGACCCAGTACTTC	CASTEGRQETQYF
TRBD2	-	TRBV2	TRBJ2-7	TGTGCCAGCAGTGAAGGTCAACTAGCGGGCTTCTACGAGCAGTACTTC	CASSEGQLAGFYEQYF
-	-	TRBV7-9	TRBJ1-3	TGTGCCAGCTACCGGGTCTCCTCTGGAAACACCATATATTTT	CASYRVSSGNTIYF
-	many	TRBV7-2	TRBJ2-3	TGTGCCAGCAGCTTGCACTCCCTCGGAGAGTATTTT	CASSLHSLGEYF
-	-	TRBV11-1	TRBJ2-5	TGTGCCAGCAGCTTACCCCCCCGAGTACAAGAGACCCAGTACTTC	CASSLPPRVQETQYF
-	few	TRBV2	TRBJ2-5	TGTGCCAGCAGAGCCACCGTCCTGAGGGCCCAGTACTTC	CASRATVLRAQYF
TRBD2	few	TRBV2	TRBJ2-1	TGTGCCAGCAAAGAGGGCCTAGCGGAGTGGAATGAGCAGTTCTTC	CASKEGLAEWNEQFF